The 24 T cell receptor beta chains reported below all come from one sample, sequenced in a study of blood T cell repertoires in COVID-19. TCRdb keeps only in-frame clones here, not all; method: immunoSEQ multiplex PCR. The table records about 230,000 clones, under 90% of them present only once. The sequencing input was PBMCs or T cells enriched from blood (not recorded which). The receptors stem from a woman aged 25 to 39 with acute COVID-19.

V usage is TRBV3-1 (or the pseudogene TRBV3-2) and J usage is TRBJ2-7; D is perhaps TRBD2 (5 bases). Between the trimmed V and J ends, which lost 6 bases and 6 bases, there was a span of 15 bases. The germline V gene has CDR1 LGHDT and CDR2 YNNKEL (reference sequence). This CDR3 has 13 amino acids. This CDR3 reads CASRLTNGIEQYF. CDR3 nucleotides: TGTGCCAGCAGATTAACGAACGGGATCGAGCAGTACTTC.

The chain joins TRBV7-2 to TRBJ1-1; 8 bases match TRBD1. This CDR3 is built from 18 residues. V gave up 4 bases and J gave up 1 base; unmatched junction bases: 14. The germline V gene encodes CDR1 SGHTA and CDR2 FQGNSA. The CDR3 DNA is TGTGCCAGCAGCTATGGGGACAGGCCCCACTTACGGAACACTGAAGCTTTCTTT. This encodes CASSYGDRPHLRNTEAFF.

This clone was detected a few times. The chain joins TRBV5-6 to TRBJ2-1; possibly TRBD2 for D (5 bases). From germline, CDR1 is SGHDT and CDR2 YYEEEE. This CDR3 region has 16 residues. Trimming left V 4 bases short and J 3 bases short, with 17 bases between. CDR3 protein: CASSLIRTRVYNEQFF. For the CDR3, the DNA is TGTGCCAGCAGCCTAATTAGGACGCGGGTCTACAATGAGCAGTTCTTC.

On this clone: Other DNA sequences within the sample encode an identical CDR3. V and J are TRBV19 and TRBJ1-1; possible D gene TRBD1, 5 bases. The CDR3 is 13 amino acids. Trimming took off 3 bases at V and 4 bases at J, with 9 bases between the two ends. Germline-derived CDR1 and CDR2 are LNHDA and SQIVND (reference sequence). The chain's CDR3 is CASSIGGVTEAFF. The CDR3 DNA is TGTGCCAGTAGTATCGGGGGAGTCACTGAAGCTTTCTTT. The whole variable domain, remainder taken from reference TRBV19 and TRBJ1-1, is DGGITQSPKYLFRKEGQNVTLSCEQNLNHDAMYWYRQDPGQGLRLIYYSQIVNDFQKGDIAEGYSVSREKKESFPLTVTSAQKNPTAFYLCASSIGGVTEAFFGQGTRLTVV.

The chain links TRBV18 to TRBJ2-1, with TRBD1 identical over 7 bases. Germline lookup yields CDR1 KGHSH and CDR2 LQKENI. V was clipped by 4 bases and J by 1 base; unmatched bases: 7. CDR3 size: 16 residues. In nucleotides, the CDR3 is TGTGCCAGCTCACTCTCCGGGACAGATTCCTACAATGAGCAGTTCTTC. Encoded protein: CASSLSGTDSYNEQFF.

The chain couples TRBV6-9 to TRBJ2-1; unclear D gene. The V gene lost 4 bases and the J gene lost 11 bases, with 6 bases spanning the gap. Germline CDR1 and CDR2: MNHGY and SVAAGI. The CDR3 is 10 residues long. The CDR3 region is CASSFLQQFF. The CDR3 DNA reads TGTGCCAGCAGTTTTCTACAGCAGTTCTTC.

The gene calls are TRBV27 and TRBJ2-7; the match to TRBD1 covers 10 bases. Germline V gene lookup returns CDR1 MNHEY and CDR2 SMNVEV (reference sequence). This CDR3 has 15 residues. V gave up 3 bases and J gave up 5 bases; unmatched junction bases: 7. CDR3 nucleotide sequence: TGTGCCAGCAGTTTCCGGGACAGGGGAAGAAACGAGCAGTACTTC. It translates to CASSFRDRGRNEQYF.

The rearrangement uses TRBV30 and TRBJ2-6; D gene uncertain. This CDR3 contains 18 residues. The germline V and J ends were trimmed by 0 bases and 0 bases, with 15 bases remaining between them. The V gene's germline CDR1 is GTSNPN and CDR2 SVGIG (reference sequence). For the CDR3, the DNA is TGTGCCTGGAGTGTAAGACACCGTTTGAACTCTGGGGCCAACGTCCTGACTTTC. Its protein product is CAWSVRHRLNSGANVLTF.

The V gene is TRBV5-1, the J gene TRBJ1-2; D is possibly TRBD1 (5 bases). The V gene's germline CDR1 is SGHRS and CDR2 YFSETQ. The CDR3 runs to 14 residues. V lost 2 bases, J lost 4 bases, and 12 bases lay in between. CDR3 coding DNA: TGCGCCAGCAGCTTTGGGGGGGAATCCTATGGCTACACCTTC. Encoded protein: CASSFGGESYGYTF.

This clone was observed once. The chain employs TRBV7-8 and TRBJ2-5, with 7 bases matching TRBD1. This CDR3 is 14 amino acids long. V trimming: 4 bases; J trimming: 5 bases; junction bases outside the gene matches: 7. Germline CDR1 is SGHVS and CDR2 is FQNEAQ. The CDR3 nucleotides are TGTGCCAGCAGCTCTTCGACAGGGACGGAGACCCAGTACTTC. Its protein is CASSSSTGTETQYF.

This clone appeared a few times. This chain connects TRBV4-1 to TRBJ1-5; the D gene is possibly TRBD1 (6 bases). V was clipped by 1 base and J by 0 bases, with 13 bases between them. CDR3 size: 17 residues. Germline V lookup: CDR1 MGHRA, CDR2 YSYEKL. CDR3 coding DNA: TGCGCCAGCAGCCAAGGGTCCGGGACACTTAGCAATCAGCCCCAGCATTTT. This translates into CASSQGSGTLSNQPQHF.

The J gene is TRBJ1-1, the V gene TRBV25-1; D possibly corresponds to TRBD1 (5 bases). CDR1 and CDR2 from the germline V gene are MGHDK and SYGVNS. V was clipped by 0 bases and J by 7 bases, with 9 bases between them. This CDR3 comprises 13 residues. This CDR3 is CASSEYRGGEAFF. DNA for the CDR3: TGTGCCAGCAGTGAATATCGCGGGGGTGAAGCTTTCTTT.

This clone was seen more than once but under ten times. The rearrangement joins TRBV10-3 to TRBJ2-7; 10 bases fit TRBD1. Unmatched junction bases numbered 12, after V lost 8 bases and J lost 5 bases. Germline V CDR1 and CDR2: ENHRY, SYGVKD. The CDR3 consists of 15 residues. CDR3 nucleotides: TGTGCCATCCGGCCCCCGGGACAGGGGTACCACGAGCAGTACTTC. Translated, it gives CAIRPPGQGYHEQYF.

The rearrangement uses TRBV7-7 and TRBJ2-4, with a possible D match to TRBD1 (6 bases). The V end lost 3 bases, the J end lost 0 bases, and 15 bases lay between the germline ends. The CDR3 covers 17 residues. In germline, CDR1 is SSHAT, CDR2 FNYEAQ (reference sequence). Written as DNA, the CDR3 is TGTGCCAGCAGCTTGGGACACGGAGCTATAGCCAAAAACATTCAGTACTTC. It encodes CASSLGHGAIAKNIQYF.

The rearrangement joins TRBV27 to TRBJ1-1; D is uncertain. Germline V gene lookup returns CDR1 MNHEY and CDR2 SMNVEV (reference sequence). Trimming took off 7 bases at V and 1 base at J, with 13 bases between the two ends. This CDR3 has 14 residues. CDR3: CASKLGRGNTEAFF. In DNA form, the CDR3 reads TGTGCCAGCAAGTTGGGCCGGGGGAACACTGAAGCTTTCTTT.

The CDR3 sequence: CASSYQGVSYEQYF. The CDR3 DNA is TGTGCCAGCAGTTACCAAGGGGTTTCCTACGAGCAGTACTTC. The chain joins TRBV6-5 to TRBJ2-7; possibly TRBD1 for D (5 bases). Germline lookup yields CDR1 MNHEY and CDR2 SVGAGI. Trimming shortened V by 2 bases and J by 1 base, and 9 bases separated the two germline ends. The CDR3 has 14 amino acids.

The V gene is TRBV19, the J gene TRBJ2-1; D may be TRBD2 (5 bases). CDR3 length: 13 residues. V was shortened by 3 bases and J by 10 bases, with 13 bases between the two germline ends. Germline-derived CDR1 and CDR2 are LNHDA and SQIVND (reference sequence). This CDR3 reads CASSIVRGNEQFF. The CDR3 DNA reads TGTGCCAGTAGTATCGTTCGGGGTAACGAGCAGTTCTTC.

This chain uses TRBV12-3 or TRBV12-4 with TRBJ2-5; unclear D gene. This CDR3 spans 13 amino acids. With 3 bases removed from V and 5 bases from J, the gap between germline ends came to 10 bases. The CDR3 DNA reads TGTGCCAGCAGTTTGCCCAACACCGAGACCCAGTACTTC. Translation gives CASSLPNTETQYF.

This chain links TRBV14 with TRBJ1-1; D possibly corresponds to TRBD1 (6 bases). Germline values: CDR1 SGHDN, CDR2 FVKESK. The length of the CDR3 is 17 residues. V was pared by 0 bases and J by 5 bases, with 19 bases between. The CDR3 loop reads CASSQERGTLVRTEAFF. CDR3 nucleotides: TGTGCCAGCAGCCAAGAAAGGGGGACACTAGTCCGGACTGAAGCTTTCTTT.

The chain combines TRBV5-5 with TRBJ1-5, with 8 bases fitting TRBD1. Germline V gives CDR1 SGHKS, CDR2 YYEKEE (reference sequence). CDR3 length: 15 residues. The J segment lost 6 bases and the V segment lost 4 bases, leaving 9 bases of the junction unmatched. The CDR3, as DNA: TGTGCCAGCAGCCACACCGGGACAGGCCCTCAGCCCCAGCATTTT. Encoded protein: CASSHTGTGPQPQHF.

J is TRBJ2-7 and V is TRBV2; 8 bases match TRBD1. Germline assignment: CDR1 SNHLY and CDR2 FYNNEI. This CDR3 comprises 14 residues. V shed 4 bases, J shed 6 bases, and the junction held 8 bases outside the gene matches. The CDR3 spells CASSGVDRASEQYF. CDR3 nucleotide sequence: TGTGCCAGCAGTGGGGTGGACAGGGCTTCCGAGCAGTACTTC.

This clone was seen a single time. The rearrangement joins TRBV5-3 to TRBJ2-7, with a tentative D call TRBD1 (6 bases). TRBV5-3 is recorded as an ORF, its role being uncertain. CDR3 length equals 18 residues. Trimming removed 0 bases from V and 1 base from J, with 20 bases in between. CDR3 nucleotides: TGTGCCAGAAGCTTGGAATTTGGGGGCCTCTTCTCATCCTACGAGCAGTACTTC. This translates into CARSLEFGGLFSSYEQYF.

This sequence joins TRBV14 and TRBJ1-2; 8 nucleotides line up with TRBD1. Germline lookup yields CDR1 SGHDN and CDR2 FVKESK. The CDR3 totals 13 residues. V gave up 3 bases and J gave up 5 bases; unmatched junction bases: 2. The CDR3 loop is CASSHRTGYGYTF. In nucleotides, the CDR3 is TGTGCCAGCAGCCACCGGACAGGGTATGGCTACACCTTC.

J is TRBJ1-1 and V is TRBV14; TRBD1 aligns across 7 bases. CDR3 length equals 15 residues. Germline lookup yields CDR1 SGHDN and CDR2 FVKESK. J was trimmed by 4 bases and V by 5 bases; bases with no gene match: 10. DNA for the CDR3: TGTGCCAGCAGCTATGCGACAGGGAGAGGCACTGAAGCTTTCTTT. It codes for CASSYATGRGTEAFF.